This entry lists 12 T cell receptor beta chains sequenced from one sample in a study of response to subunit inactivated influenza vaccine. TCRdb ran MiXCR on the RT-PCR reads and lists one entry per CDR3 protein. The table has hundreds of thousands of distinct CDR3 sequences, roughly 18% seen once. The sequencing used PBMCs from blood, collected around 5 days after vaccination. These receptors were taken from a man aged 50 to 59 who received an inactivated influenza vaccine.

This clonotype came up a few times. For the CDR3, the DNA is TGCGCCAGCAGCCAAGATTACCAAAGGGAGCAGTACTTC. This codes for CASSQDYQREQYF. J is TRBJ2-7 and V is TRBV4-3; D is uncertain. This CDR3 contains 13 residues. Germline V gene lookup returns CDR1 LGHNA and CDR2 YSLEER. Trimming pared 0 bases from V and 7 bases from J, leaving 10 bases between.

This clonotype was observed many times. The rearrangement joins TRBV10-3 to TRBJ2-1; 9 bases agree with TRBD1. In germline, CDR1 is ENHRY, CDR2 SYGVKD. V shed 4 bases and J 4 bases; nucleotides not matched to a gene: 11. The CDR3 length is 17 residues. The CDR3 reads CAISGWGQGRGYNEQFF. CDR3 DNA sequence: TGTGCCATCAGTGGGTGGGGACAGGGCCGAGGTTACAATGAGCAGTTCTTC.

The gene calls are TRBV15 and TRBJ2-7; D call uncertain. The V end was cut by 0 bases, the J end by 5 bases, with 8 bases between. Germline V gives CDR1 LNHNV, CDR2 YYDKDF (reference sequence). This CDR3 has 13 amino acids. For the CDR3, the DNA is TGTGCCACCAGCAGAGACCGCAGGAACGAGCAGTACTTC. Translated, it gives CATSRDRRNEQYF.

The genes are TRBV20-1 and TRBJ2-7; no firm D call. Trimming took off 3 bases at V and 0 bases at J, with 6 bases between the two ends. The CDR3 extends over 12 amino acids. The germline V gene has CDR1 DFQATT and CDR2 SNEGSKA (reference sequence). In DNA, the CDR3 is TGCAGTGCTAGCCGAAACTCCTACGAGCAGTACTTC. Translating gives CSASRNSYEQYF.

This clonotype was picked up a small number of times. This sequence joins TRBV12-3 or TRBV12-4 and TRBJ2-7; D perhaps matches TRBD2 (6 bases). The CDR3 is made up of 15 amino acids. V was clipped by 2 bases and J by 4 bases, with 15 bases between them. In DNA form, the CDR3 reads TGTGCCAGCAGTTTACGGGACTCGAGCCTATACGAGCAGTACTTC. It yields the protein CASSLRDSSLYEQYF.

This clonotype was counted between two and nine times. This chain joins TRBV5-1 and TRBJ1-1; D perhaps matches TRBD1 (5 bases). Trimming removed 4 bases from V and 7 bases from J, with 17 bases in between. Germline values: CDR1 SGHRS, CDR2 YFSETQ. The CDR3 is made up of 14 amino acids. The CDR3 coding sequence is TGCGCCAGCAGCGGGGGACCGACCGGCAGTGAAGCTTTCTTT. Protein: CASSGGPTGSEAFF.

Here the CDR3 reads CATRGFRQSNQPQHF. The CDR3 nucleotides read TGTGCCACACGGGGGTTCCGACAGTCCAATCAGCCCCAGCATTTT. V and J are TRBV28 and TRBJ1-5, with D possibly TRBD1 on 5 matching bases. The germline V gene has CDR1 MDHEN and CDR2 SYDVKM. The CDR3 loop spans 15 amino acids. V was trimmed by 10 bases and J by 3 bases, leaving 19 bases between them.

The sample holds a few counts of this clonotype. The chain carries TRBV7-2 and TRBJ2-7; possible D gene TRBD1, 5 bases. The CDR3 contains 16 residues. Trimming pared 2 bases from V and 1 base from J, leaving 15 bases between. Germline V gene sequence: CDR1 SGHTA, CDR2 FQGNSA. CDR3 nucleotides: TGTGCCAGCAGCTTATCCCACAGGTCGACGTCCTACGAGCAGTACTTC. This translates into CASSLSHRSTSYEQYF. The variable domain in full, completed from reference TRBV7-2 and TRBJ2-7, reads GAGVSQSPSNKVTEKGKDVELRCDPISGHTALYWYRQSLGQGLEFLIYFQGNSAPDKSGLPSDRFSAERTGGSVSTLTIQRTQQEDSAVYLCASSLSHRSTSYEQYFGPGTRLTVT.

This clonotype was detected only a few times. In DNA, the CDR3 is TGTGCCAGCAGCTTGTATCTCGGAAACATGAACACTGAAGCTTTCTTT. Translation: CASSLYLGNMNTEAFF. This rearrangement joins TRBV5-6 to TRBJ1-1; D gene unclear. The CDR3 contains 16 residues. CDR1 and CDR2 from the germline V gene are SGHDT and YYEEEE. V lost 1 base to trimming and J lost 0 bases, with 13 bases between them.

This clonotype has a single count. CDR3 region: CSGLGRFQETQYF. Written as DNA, the CDR3 is TGCAGCGGACTGGGAAGATTCCAAGAGACCCAGTACTTC. The genes are TRBV29-1 and TRBJ2-5; D gene uncertain. V was trimmed by 7 bases and J by 1 base, leaving 13 bases between them. Germline V lookup: CDR1 SQVTM, CDR2 ANQGSEA. The CDR3 contains 13 residues.

The chain couples TRBV12-3 or TRBV12-4 to TRBJ2-1; 9 bases fit TRBD1. The ends lost 6 bases at V and 9 bases at J; junction bases unmatched: 12. The CDR3 is 15 residues long. The CDR3 region is CASSLQGAGFGEQFF. DNA for the CDR3: TGTGCCAGCAGCTTACAGGGGGCGGGTTTCGGTGAGCAGTTCTTC.

This clonotype was detected only a few times. J is TRBJ2-3 and V is TRBV7-9, with D possibly TRBD2 on 5 matching bases. The CDR3 loop spans 15 amino acids. Trimming pared 4 bases from V and 4 bases from J, leaving 15 bases between. Germline V gene lookup returns CDR1 SEHNR and CDR2 FQNEAQ (reference sequence). The CDR3 sequence: CASSSPLVAADTQYF. The CDR3 DNA follows: TGTGCCAGCAGCTCGCCACTAGTGGCGGCAGATACGCAGTATTTT.